These T cell receptor beta chains were read from a single sample in a study of cytomegalovirus exposure and HLA in healthy donors. Produced via immunoSEQ multiplex PCR; TCRdb's table is partial and in-frame only. The sample shows some 190,000 clones, around four fifths of them seen only once. Material: PBMCs. The receptors come from a man aged 40-49 years in good health and CMV-seropositive. Each CDR3 is given with its conserved first and last residue. A D gene is named only where the DNA matches it firmly.

TRBD2,TRBV11-2,TRBJ2-3,CASSKLPRGADTQYF,TGTGCCAGCAGCAAGTTACCTCGGGGGGCAGATACGCAGTATTTT
TRBD2,TRBV5-4,TRBJ2-1,CASSISGGASYNEQFF,TGTGCCAGCAGCATTAGCGGGGGGGCTTCCTACAATGAGCAGTTCTTC
TRBD1,TRBV27,TRBJ1-3,CASSLTGVSGNTIYF,TGTGCCAGCAGTTTAACAGGGGTATCTGGAAACACCATATATTTT
TRBD1,TRBV4-1,TRBJ1-5,CASRDQTGRNQPQHF,TGCGCCAGCAGGGATCAGACAGGGCGAAATCAGCCCCAGCATTTT
-,TRBV15,TRBJ1-2,CATSRGGRDPNYGYTF,TGTGCCACCAGCAGAGGGGGCAGGGATCCTAACTATGGCTACACCTTC
-,TRBV21-1,TRBJ2-1,CASSNILAGPQCNEQFF,TGTGCCAGCAGCAATATCCTAGCGGGTCCCCAATGCAATGAGCAGTTCTTC
-,TRBV7-2,TRBJ1-5,CASSDRNSNQPQHF,TGTGCCAGCAGCGACAGGAATAGCAATCAGCCCCAGCATTTT
TRBD1,TRBV5-1,TRBJ1-1,CASSLSGTGNTEAFF,TGCGCCAGCAGCTTGTCCGGGACAGGCAACACTGAAGCTTTCTTT
-,TRBV10-3,TRBJ1-2,CAISGGVFTF,TGTGCCATCAGTGGTGGAGTTTTCACCTTC
-,TRBV28,TRBJ2-3,CASWSALDTQYF,TGTGCCAGCTGGTCAGCGCTAGATACGCAGTATTTT
TRBD1,TRBV28,TRBJ1-2,CASSFFRGQGYTF,TGTGCCAGCAGTTTTTTCAGGGGGCAGGGCTACACCTTC
TRBD1,TRBV5-1,TRBJ1-1,CASSGGTGIFNTEAFF,TGCGCCAGCAGCGGGGGGACAGGGATTTTTAACACTGAAGCTTTCTTT